This T cell receptor (beta chain) was obtained from a study of blood T cell repertoires in COVID-19. The CDR3 has 13 amino acids. CDR1 and CDR2 from the germline V gene are LGHDT and YNNKEL (reference sequence). Trimming removed 8 bases from V and 1 base from J, with 8 bases in between. Generated by immunoSEQ multiplex PCR, the TCRdb table keeps only in-frame clones and is missing some. This table has about 59,000 clones, 90% appearing once. This clonotype was obtained from a man at least 80 years old with acute or convalescent COVID-19. This rearrangement joins TRBV3-1 (or the pseudogene TRBV3-2) to TRBJ2-2; no firm D call. Sequenced material: peripheral blood. The chain's CDR3 is CASGRGNTGELFF. In DNA, the CDR3 is TGTGCCAGCGGTCGAGGGAACACCGGGGAGCTGTTTTTT.